Presented here are 22 T cell receptor beta chains from one specimen sequenced in a study of early T cells in non-severe SARS-CoV-2 infection. TCRdb re-called the 5' RACE reads through MiXCR, storing one row per CDR3 protein. The table includes around 76,000 distinct CDR3 sequences, roughly 15% detected once. Sequenced material: whole blood, taken at baseline. Every receptor here comes from an adult who was a healthcare worker with PCR-confirmed SARS-CoV-2 infection or an uninfected control (not recorded which).

The V and J genes are TRBV7-2 and TRBJ1-3; D is possibly TRBD1 (5 bases). V was pared by 10 bases and J by 0 bases, with 19 bases between. CDR3 length: 16 residues. Germline loops: CDR1 SGHTA, CDR2 FQGNSA. As DNA, the CDR3 is TGTGCCACCCCCGGGGGAACGGACCTCTCTGGAAACACCATATATTTT. Its protein product is CATPGGTDLSGNTIYF.

The CDR3 sequence: CASSLSGRVPGELFF. The DNA of the CDR3 is TGCGCCAGCAGCTTAAGCGGGAGAGTCCCCGGGGAGCTGTTTTTT. The chain couples TRBV5-1 to TRBJ2-2; TRBD2 aligns across 8 bases. Trimming cost V 2 bases and J 6 bases; bases outside gene matches: 6. The CDR3 length is 15 residues. CDR1 SGHRS and CDR2 YFSETQ come from the germline V gene.

This clonotype showed up many times. The V gene is TRBV7-3, the J gene TRBJ1-1, with 8 bases lining up with TRBD1. The CDR3 extends over 14 amino acids. J lost 4 bases, V lost 7 bases, and 8 bases had no gene match. Germline loops: CDR1 SGHTA, CDR2 FQGTGA. As DNA, the CDR3 is TGTGCCAGCACGCAGGGGGCGCTGGGCACTGAAGCTTTCTTT. This encodes CASTQGALGTEAFF.

This clonotype was seen only a few times. V usage is TRBV5-1 and J usage is TRBJ2-5, with 8 bases fitting TRBD2. CDR1 is SGHRS and CDR2 is YFSETQ in the germline V gene. CDR3 size: 13 residues. With 8 bases clipped from V and 2 bases from J, the junction kept 5 bases outside the gene matches. In DNA, the CDR3 is TGCGCCAGTAGCGGGATGGAACAAGAGACCCAGTACTTC. This codes for CASSGMEQETQYF.

The sample holds many counts of this clonotype. The V gene is TRBV20-1, the J gene TRBJ2-5; the D gene is possibly TRBD2 (6 bases). The CDR3 is made up of 16 amino acids. V was trimmed by 2 bases and J by 0 bases, leaving 16 bases between them. Germline V CDR1 and CDR2: DFQATT, SNEGSKA (reference sequence). As DNA, the CDR3 is TGCAGTGCTAGATCACCGGGACTCACGTACCAAGAGACCCAGTACTTC. It yields the protein CSARSPGLTYQETQYF.

V is TRBV20-1 and J is TRBJ2-1; tentatively, D is TRBD2 (6 bases). The germline CDR1 and CDR2 sequences are DFQATT and SNEGSKA (reference sequence). The V gene lost 7 bases and the J gene lost 5 bases, with 21 bases spanning the gap. This CDR3 has 15 amino acids. The CDR3 DNA follows: TGCAGTGGGGGGGACGGGCGGAAGCTGAACAATGAGCAGTTCTTC. Translating it yields CSGGDGRKLNNEQFF.

V and J are TRBV7-2 and TRBJ2-5; no reliable D call. From germline, CDR1 is SGHTA and CDR2 FQGNSA. V was trimmed by 3 bases and J by 4 bases, leaving 9 bases between them. The CDR3 runs to 13 residues. The CDR3 coding sequence is TGTGCCAGCAGCTTCGGTGCACCAGAGACCCAGTACTTC. Translation gives CASSFGAPETQYF.

This clonotype was detected only a few times. This chain uses TRBV2 with TRBJ2-2; no clear D gene. CDR1 and CDR2 from the germline V gene are SNHLY and FYNNEI. V gave up 1 base and J gave up 0 bases, with 6 bases separating them. The CDR3 contains 15 residues. The CDR3 DNA reads as TGTGCCAGCAGTGAAGGCGAGTCGAACACCGGGGAGCTGTTTTTT. This translates into CASSEGESNTGELFF. Based on the CDR3 plus reference TRBV2 and TRBJ2-2, the full variable domain is EPEVTQTPSHQVTQMGQEVILRCVPISNHLYFYWYRQILGQKVEFLVSFYNNEISEKSEIFDDQFSVERPDGSNFTLKIRSTKLEDSAMYFCASSEGESNTGELFFGEGSRLTVL.

This chain uses TRBV3-1 with TRBJ2-7; 10 nucleotides line up with TRBD1. Germline-derived CDR1 and CDR2 are LGHDT and YNNKEL (reference sequence). Unmatched junction bases numbered 3, after V lost 5 bases and J lost 5 bases. The CDR3 totals 13 residues. CDR3 amino acids: CASSWTGGDEQYF. CDR3 nucleotides: TGTGCCAGCAGCTGGACAGGGGGGGACGAGCAGTACTTC.

This clonotype was observed at least ten times. The rearrangement joins TRBV28 to TRBJ2-7, with D possibly matching TRBD2 (6 bases). Germline assignment: CDR1 MDHEN and CDR2 SYDVKM. The CDR3 spans 15 residues. The ends were cut back, 1 base at V and 0 bases at J, with 10 bases in the middle. This CDR3 is CASSLLREASYEQYF. The CDR3 coding sequence is TGTGCCAGCAGTTTATTGAGGGAGGCCTCCTACGAGCAGTACTTC. Combining the CDR3 with reference TRBV28 and TRBJ2-7 gives the whole variable domain DVKVTQSSRYLVKRTGEKVFLECVQDMDHENMFWYRQDPGLGLRLIYFSYDVKMKEKGDIPEGYSVSREKKERFSLILESASTNQTSMYLCASSLLREASYEQYFGPGTRLTVT.

This chain links TRBV6-5 with TRBJ1-1; 9 nucleotides align to TRBD1. The trim removed 4 bases at V and 5 bases at J, leaving 2 bases unmatched. Germline CDR1 is MNHEY and CDR2 is SVGAGI. The CDR3 is 13 amino acids. Here the CDR3 reads CASSWDRETEAFF. The CDR3 DNA sequence: TGTGCCAGCAGTTGGGACAGGGAGACTGAAGCTTTCTTT.

This clonotype came up a few times. This chain connects TRBV3-1 to TRBJ2-7; D ambiguous. CDR3 length equals 14 residues. From germline, CDR1 is LGHDT and CDR2 YNNKEL (reference sequence). V shed 4 bases and J shed 6 bases, with 16 bases lying between them. CDR3 DNA: TGTGCCAGCAGCCCCTCTGGGAACACTCGCGAGCAGTACTTC. It is translated as CASSPSGNTREQYF.

The chain is built from TRBV5-1 and TRBJ2-1; 10 bases are a match to TRBD2. Germline V gene data show CDR1 as SGHRS and CDR2 as YFSETQ. V gave up 3 bases and J gave up 4 bases; unmatched junction bases: 13. The length of the CDR3 is 18 residues. CDR3 coding DNA: TGCGCCAGCAGCTGGTCTAGCGGGAGCCCTAGACATTACAATGAGCAGTTCTTC. Translating gives CASSWSSGSPRHYNEQFF.

This clonotype was recorded a few times. The chain couples TRBV20-1 to TRBJ2-1, with 12 positions matching TRBD2. The V and J ends lost 5 bases and 7 bases, in that order; junction bases with no gene match: 6. In germline, CDR1 is DFQATT, CDR2 SNEGSKA (reference sequence). The CDR3 loop spans 14 amino acids. CDR3 region: CSAEGLAGLNEQFF. The DNA of the CDR3 is TGCAGTGCTGAGGGACTAGCGGGCTTAAATGAGCAGTTCTTC.

V and J are TRBV19 and TRBJ2-2, with 9 bases lining up with TRBD1. The V gene's germline CDR1 is LNHDA and CDR2 SQIVND (reference sequence). The CDR3 consists of 15 residues. The trim removed 7 bases at V and 7 bases at J, leaving 10 bases unmatched. The CDR3 bases are TGTGCCAGTAAGACAGGGGGAAGGCTTTACGGGGAGCTGTTTTTT. Its protein product is CASKTGGRLYGELFF.

Ten or more counts support this clonotype. The rearrangement links TRBV20-1 to TRBJ1-4, with 7 bases matching TRBD1. This CDR3 is built from 14 residues. The V segment lost 6 bases and the J segment 0 bases; nucleotides outside the gene matches: 4. The V gene's germline CDR1 is DFQATT and CDR2 SNEGSKA (reference sequence). CDR3 in amino acids: CSAPGQSTNEKLFF. In DNA form, the CDR3 reads TGCAGTGCCCCGGGACAGTCAACTAATGAAAAACTGTTTTTT.

The V gene is TRBV18, the J gene TRBJ2-1; D is uncertain. In germline, CDR1 is KGHSH, CDR2 LQKENI. The length of the CDR3 is 16 residues. V gave up 2 bases and J gave up 2 bases, with 13 bases separating them. CDR3 DNA sequence: TGTGCCAGCTCACCAATCAGGACCTCCACCTACAATGAGCAGTTCTTC. Protein sequence: CASSPIRTSTYNEQFF.

This clonotype was observed a handful of times. This CDR3 is CASGDSGSHNEQFF. CDR3 nucleotide sequence: TGTGCCAGCGGAGATAGCGGGTCCCACAATGAGCAGTTCTTC. The rearrangement links TRBV6-4 to TRBJ2-1, with 7 bases identical to TRBD2. The CDR3 length is 14 residues. Germline V gene lookup returns CDR1 MRHNA and CDR2 SNTAGT. With V trimmed by 8 bases and J by 5 bases, 9 bases remained unmatched.

This clonotype came up a few times. This chain uses TRBV6-5 with TRBJ2-5, with D unresolved. The V and J ends lost 2 bases and 3 bases respectively, with 7 bases between them. Germline CDR1 and CDR2: MNHEY and SVGAGI. The CDR3 is 13 residues long. CDR3 nucleotides: TGTGCCAGCAGTTACGGTGGGGAAGAGACCCAGTACTTC. It codes for CASSYGGEETQYF.

This clonotype was seen more than once but under ten times. The chain is built from TRBV19 and TRBJ2-1, with TRBD2 matching over 9 bases. CDR3 length: 14 amino acids. With 7 bases clipped from V and 2 bases from J, the junction kept 3 bases outside the gene matches. CDR1 and CDR2 from the germline V gene are LNHDA and SQIVND (reference sequence). The CDR3 loop reads CASKSGRTYNEQFF. As DNA, the CDR3 is TGTGCCAGTAAGAGCGGGAGGACCTACAATGAGCAGTTCTTC.

The sample holds a few counts of this clonotype. V usage is TRBV29-1 and J usage is TRBJ1-4; D not certain. The V end was cut by 7 bases, the J end by 9 bases, with 15 bases between. This CDR3 spans 12 amino acids. In germline, CDR1 is SQVTM, CDR2 ANQGSEA. CDR3 in amino acids: CSASSGSKKLFF. Written as DNA, the CDR3 is TGCAGCGCTTCCTCGGGAAGTAAAAAACTGTTTTTT.

This clonotype was seen more than once but under ten times. V gene TRBV18 combines with J gene TRBJ2-7; 7 nucleotides agree with TRBD2. The trim removed 1 base at V and 5 bases at J, leaving 5 bases unmatched. The CDR3 runs 14 residues. Germline V lookup: CDR1 KGHSH, CDR2 LQKENI. Here the CDR3 DNA reads TGTGCCAGCTCACCACAGTTTGGGGGGGACGAGCAGTACTTC. Its translation is CASSPQFGGDEQYF.